This TCR beta chain stems from a study of T cell responses to AZD1222 COVID-19 vaccine. Findings and caveats of the study: Increased Spike-specific TCR breadth and depth were observed after two AZD1222 doses.

Clones were sequenced by immunoSEQ multiplex PCR, and TCRdb holds only the in-frame ones, with some missing. The table includes about 49,000 clones, approximately 79% detected once. This clone was detected only once. As yet, its antigen is unknown. The sequence derives from an adult in good health. The starting material was peripheral blood, obtained on day 0 of MenACWY control vaccination.

The CDR3 DNA sequence: TGTGCCAGCAGTACCCCTCGGGGTGGAAGTCAGCCCCAGCATTTT. Encoded protein: CASSTPRGGSQPQHF. The rearrangement joins TRBV28 to TRBJ1-5; D remains unclear. V lost 5 bases and J lost 6, with 17 bases in between. Per the germline V gene, CDR1 is MDHEN and CDR2 is SYDVKM. CDR3 length: 15 amino acids.